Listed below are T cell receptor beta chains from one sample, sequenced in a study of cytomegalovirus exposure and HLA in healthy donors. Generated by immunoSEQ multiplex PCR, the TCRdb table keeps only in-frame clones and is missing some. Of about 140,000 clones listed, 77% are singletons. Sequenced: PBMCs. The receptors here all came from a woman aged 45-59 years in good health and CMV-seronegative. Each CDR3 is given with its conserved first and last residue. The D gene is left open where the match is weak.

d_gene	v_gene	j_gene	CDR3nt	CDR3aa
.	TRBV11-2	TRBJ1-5	TGTGCCAGCAGCTTAGTATCCACAGGGACGATCCAGCCCCAGCATTTT	CASSLVSTGTIQPQHF
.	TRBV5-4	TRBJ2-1	TGTGCCAGCAGCTTGGGGACACCATCCTACAATGAGCAGTTCTTC	CASSLGTPSYNEQFF
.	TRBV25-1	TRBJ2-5	TGTGCCAGCAGTGAGGGAGGGGGAGAGACCCAGTACTTC	CASSEGGGETQYF
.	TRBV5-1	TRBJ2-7	TGCGCCAGCAGCTTGTTCCAGGCCTACGAGCAGTACTTC	CASSLFQAYEQYF
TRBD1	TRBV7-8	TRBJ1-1	TGTGCCAGCAGCGGTTACAGGGGAACGTGGGCTGAAGCTTTCTTT	CASSGYRGTWAEAFF
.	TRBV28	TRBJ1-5	TGTGCCAGCAGTTCCCTCCAGGGCCGCTCCTATAGCAATCAGCCCCAGCATTTT	CASSSLQGRSYSNQPQHF
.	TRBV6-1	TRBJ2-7	TGTGCCAGCAGTCGCGAGGGGGTAGCCGGCTACGAGCAGTACTTC	CASSREGVAGYEQYF
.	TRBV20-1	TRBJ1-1	TGCAGTGCTAGGGGTGGAGGAGCTTTCTTT	CSARGGGAFF
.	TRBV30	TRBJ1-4	TGTGCCTGGAGTGTAGGGGCCGTGAGGGAAAAACTGTTTTTT	CAWSVGAVREKLFF
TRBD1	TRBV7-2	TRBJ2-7	TGTGCCAGCAGCTCGCGACAGGGTACTTACTACGAGCAGTACTTC	CASSSRQGTYYEQYF
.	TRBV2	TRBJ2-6	TGTGCCACCGTAACATCCAGGGGTAGGTCTGGGGCCAACGTCCTGACTTTC	CATVTSRGRSGANVLTF
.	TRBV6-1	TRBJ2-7	TGTGCCAGCAGTGAAGCTGAAGGGGGATCCTACGAGCAGTACTTC	CASSEAEGGSYEQYF
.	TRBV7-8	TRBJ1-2	TGTGCCAGCAGCTTAGACGGGTGGAATGGCTACACCTTC	CASSLDGWNGYTF
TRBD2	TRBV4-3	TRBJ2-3	TGCGCCAGCAGCCAAGATATATCAGCGGGGGGGCCGGTCGGCACAGATACGCAGTATTTT	CASSQDISAGGPVGTDTQYF
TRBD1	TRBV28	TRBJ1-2	TGTGCCAGCAGTTTGAGCAGGGGGGCTTATGGCTACACCTTC	CASSLSRGAYGYTF